Listed here are 13 T cell receptor beta chains from one sample, sequenced in a study of naive and memory T cell subsets. Four PCR rounds used nested alpha and beta constant region primers plus the SP2 primer. TCRdb independently ran MiXCR on the 5' RACE reads; one entry per CDR3 protein. The sample lists more than 50,000 distinct CDR3 sequences, 5.5% to 8.5% occurring once. TCR cDNA received a 3' ligated oligonucleotide that carried a UMI. The receptors originated from a male donor in good health.

V is TRBV7-2 and J is TRBJ2-1; no firm D call. Trimming removed 1 base at V and 9 bases at J, with 7 bases between. In germline, CDR1 is SGHTA, CDR2 FQGNSA. The CDR3 covers 12 residues. In DNA, the CDR3 is TGTGCCAGCAGCTTAGTTTCTAGTGAGCAGTTCTTC. It translates to CASSLVSSEQFF.

This clonotype occurred many times. The chain carries TRBV2 and TRBJ2-7, with unresolved D. Trimming took 8 bases from V and 4 from J, leaving 9 bases between them. Germline V gene data show CDR1 as SNHLY and CDR2 as FYNNEI. CDR3 length equals 11 residues. This CDR3 reads CASADEYEQYF. The CDR3 DNA sequence: TGTGCCAGCGCGGACGAGTACGAGCAGTACTTC. Supplemented by reference TRBV2 and TRBJ2-7, the full variable domain reads EPEVTQTPSHQVTQMGQEVILRCVPISNHLYFYWYRQILGQKVEFLVSFYNNEISEKSEIFDDQFSVERPDGSNFTLKIRSTKLEDSAMYFCASADEYEQYFGPGTRLTVT.

This clonotype has ten or more counts. The V call is TRBV11-2, the J call TRBJ2-7; 7 bases match TRBD2. The CDR3 totals 16 residues. V gave up 1 base and J gave up 4 bases; unmatched junction bases: 10. Germline V gives CDR1 SGHAT, CDR2 FQNNGV. CDR3 bases: TGTGCCAGCAGCTTAGGGGGGGGGAACCCCACGTACGAGCAGTACTTC. This sequence encodes CASSLGGGNPTYEQYF.

This clonotype was seen repeatedly, ten times or more. The chain couples TRBV24-1 to TRBJ2-3; 8 positions agree with TRBD1. V lost 8 bases and J lost 0; bases outside the gene matches: 12. CDR1 and CDR2 from the germline V gene are KGHDR and SFDVKD. The CDR3 runs 17 residues. CDR3 bases: TGTGCCACCATCCCGGGACAGGCCATTCCTAGCACAGATACGCAGTATTTT. This gives the protein CATIPGQAIPSTDTQYF.

This clonotype was recorded many times. CDR3 in DNA: TGTGCCAGCAGCCCCCGGGACTCTAATGAAAAACTGTTTTTT. Encoded protein: CASSPRDSNEKLFF. The J gene is TRBJ1-4, the V gene TRBV12-3 or TRBV12-4, with a tentative D call TRBD1 (5 bases). The germline V and J ends were trimmed by 6 bases and 3 bases, with 11 bases remaining between them. This CDR3 contains 14 residues.

This clonotype was seen at least ten times. This chain connects TRBV18 to TRBJ2-5; D is ambiguous. The germline CDR1 and CDR2 sequences are KGHSH and LQKENI. Trimming took 2 bases from V and 2 from J, leaving 6 bases between them. The CDR3 loop spans 13 amino acids. CDR3 protein: CASSPGRQETQYF. The CDR3 region has the DNA TGTGCCAGCTCACCAGGCAGACAAGAGACCCAGTACTTC.

The V gene is TRBV6-1, the J gene TRBJ2-5; D possibly corresponds to TRBD1 (6 bases). V was trimmed by 6 bases and J by 4 bases, leaving 12 bases between them. This CDR3 is 13 amino acids long. Germline CDR1 MNHNS, CDR2 SASEGT. CDR3 residues: CASRGQMGETQYF. The CDR3 nucleotides are TGTGCCAGCAGAGGACAGATGGGAGAGACCCAGTACTTC.

The chain employs TRBV5-4 and TRBJ1-2; the D gene is possibly TRBD1 (5 bases). CDR3 length: 12 residues. V was clipped by 0 bases and J by 13 bases, with 13 bases between them. The germline V gene encodes CDR1 SGHNT and CDR2 YYREEE (reference sequence). The CDR3 bases are TGTGCCAGCAGCTTGGTCGGGGGGAATAGCACCTTC. It specifies CASSLVGGNSTF.

This chain connects TRBV18 to TRBJ2-7, with 7 bases aligning to TRBD1. The germline V gene has CDR1 KGHSH and CDR2 LQKENI. This CDR3 comprises 14 residues. V gave up 2 bases and J gave up 5 bases; unmatched junction bases: 6. Here the CDR3 reads CASSPARQGHEQYF. The DNA of the CDR3 is TGTGCCAGCTCACCAGCTCGACAGGGCCACGAGCAGTACTTC.

This clonotype was seen a handful of times. V and J are TRBV20-1 and TRBJ2-1, with TRBD2 matching over 12 bases. Trimming at V came to 3 bases and at J to 9 bases, leaving 12 bases not matched to a gene. In germline, CDR1 is DFQATT, CDR2 SNEGSKA (reference sequence). The CDR3 runs 16 residues. The CDR3 sequence: CSASRRLAGDPAEQFF. The CDR3 DNA reads TGCAGTGCTAGTCGCAGACTAGCGGGGGACCCCGCTGAGCAGTTCTTC.

This clonotype was seen only a few times. This chain uses TRBV3-1 with TRBJ2-1, with 10 bases that match TRBD2. The ends lost 1 base at V and 2 bases at J; junction bases unmatched: 5. Looked up from germline, CDR1 is LGHDT and CDR2 is YNNKEL (reference sequence). This CDR3 region has 17 residues. CDR3 amino acids: CASSQVWTSGTYNEQFF. CDR3 nucleotides: TGTGCCAGCAGCCAAGTTTGGACTAGCGGCACCTACAATGAGCAGTTCTTC.

This clonotype has only a few counts. The chain uses TRBV30 and TRBJ2-2; D tentatively fits TRBD1 or TRBD2 (5 bases each). Trimming took 1 base from V and 0 from J, leaving 9 bases between them. CDR1 is GTSNPN and CDR2 is SVGIG in the germline V gene (reference sequence). This CDR3 has 15 amino acids. CDR3 in DNA: TGTGCCTGGAGTGCATTGGGGGCGAACACCGGGGAGCTGTTTTTT. Translating gives CAWSALGANTGELFF.

In this sample, this clonotype turned up many times. The chain links TRBV20-1 to TRBJ2-7; 9 bases are shared with TRBD1. The CDR3 loop spans 17 amino acids. Germline values: CDR1 DFQATT, CDR2 SNEGSKA (reference sequence). The junction had 16 bases not matched to a gene; V was cut back by 3 bases and J by 4 bases. The CDR3 reads CSASGTHTDRGDYEQYF. Here the CDR3 DNA reads TGCAGTGCTAGTGGAACCCACACGGACAGGGGTGATTACGAGCAGTACTTC.